A single sample is the source of the 12 T cell receptor beta chains below, sequenced in a study of early T cells in non-severe SARS-CoV-2 infection. MiXCR, applied by TCRdb to the 5' RACE reads, yields one record per CDR3 protein. The table shows tens of thousands of distinct CDR3 sequences, with 15% to 20% occurring only once. Specimen: whole blood, collected at baseline. All receptors come from an adult who was a healthcare worker with PCR-confirmed SARS-CoV-2 infection or an uninfected control (not recorded which).

This clonotype was detected only a few times. J is TRBJ2-7 and V is TRBV4-3, with 11 bases aligning to TRBD2. V lost 0 bases and J lost 4; bases outside the gene matches: 8. Germline CDR1 and CDR2: LGHNA and YSLEER. There are 17 residues in the CDR3. CDR3 sequence reads: CASSQDDPTSGRYEQYF. CDR3 in DNA: TGCGCCAGCAGCCAAGATGACCCCACTAGCGGGAGATACGAGCAGTACTTC.

This clonotype was seen at least ten times. This chain uses TRBV20-1 with TRBJ2-1; 10 bases fit TRBD2. The CDR3 extends over 15 amino acids. Germline trimming cut 4 bases from V and 6 bases from J; bases unmatched to any gene: 9. Germline loops: CDR1 DFQATT, CDR2 SNEGSKA (reference sequence). CDR3 loop: CSATPTSGIVNEQFF. Here the CDR3 DNA reads TGCAGTGCTACCCCCACTAGCGGGATCGTCAATGAGCAGTTCTTC.

For the CDR3, the DNA is TGTGCCAGCAGTTCATCAGCGGGAGTAACCTACAATGAGCAGTTCTTC. This gives the protein CASSSSAGVTYNEQFF. The rearrangement joins TRBV27 to TRBJ2-1; TRBD2 matches at 8 bases. CDR1 is MNHEY and CDR2 is SMNVEV in the germline V gene (reference sequence). V gave up 4 bases and J gave up 2 bases; unmatched junction bases: 7. The CDR3 consists of 16 residues.

The genes are TRBV19 and TRBJ2-5; D might be TRBD2 (6 bases). Germline loops: CDR1 LNHDA, CDR2 SQIVND (reference sequence). Trimming stripped 4 bases from V and 1 base from J, with 13 bases between. CDR3 length: 15 residues. CDR3 sequence reads: CASSTGTGVQETQYF. For the CDR3, the DNA is TGTGCCAGTAGTACGGGGACGGGGGTCCAAGAGACCCAGTACTTC.

This chain links TRBV5-1 with TRBJ1-6, with 11 bases lining up with TRBD1. This CDR3 contains 16 residues. Germline CDR1 reads SGHRS; CDR2 reads YFSETQ. Trimming cost V 4 bases and J 7 bases; bases outside gene matches: 7. The CDR3 DNA follows: TGCGCCAGCAGCGGACGGACAGGGGGCGAGAATTCACCCCTCCACTTT. Amino acids: CASSGRTGGENSPLHF.

This clonotype was picked up a small number of times. The gene calls are TRBV27 and TRBJ2-2; D might be TRBD1 or TRBD2, each matching 5 bases. The CDR3 runs to 15 residues. Germline values: CDR1 MNHEY, CDR2 SMNVEV (reference sequence). The V and J ends lost 6 bases and 3 bases respectively, with 14 bases between them. CDR3 sequence: CASRKGTEDTGELFF. In DNA form, the CDR3 reads TGTGCCAGCAGAAAAGGGACGGAGGACACCGGGGAGCTGTTTTTT.

The chain is built from TRBV7-6 and TRBJ2-1; D uncertain. Germline V CDR1 and CDR2: SGHVS, FNYEAQ. The ends were cut back, 2 bases at V and 0 bases at J, with 11 bases in the middle. The CDR3 has 16 amino acids. CDR3 loop: CASSLYGISSYNEQFF. The DNA for the CDR3 is TGTGCCAGCAGCTTATACGGCATAAGCTCCTACAATGAGCAGTTCTTC.

This clonotype was picked up a small number of times. This rearrangement joins TRBV11-2 to TRBJ2-3, with a possible D match to TRBD2 (5 bases). This CDR3 is 13 amino acids long. The V gene's germline CDR1 is SGHAT and CDR2 FQNNGV. V was shortened by 4 bases and J by 2 bases, with 7 bases between the two germline ends. The CDR3 here is CASSSDYTDTQYF. As DNA, the CDR3 is TGTGCCAGCAGCTCCGACTACACAGATACGCAGTATTTT.

The table lists this clonotype with a count of one. The genes are TRBV5-1 and TRBJ2-1; D unresolved. Germline CDR1 is SGHRS and CDR2 is YFSETQ. The CDR3 covers 12 residues. V was pared by 4 bases and J by 7 bases, with 9 bases between. The CDR3 region is CASSTDANEQFF. The DNA of the CDR3 is TGCGCCAGCAGCACGGACGCTAATGAGCAGTTCTTC.

This clonotype came up a few times. The chain joins TRBV20-1 to TRBJ2-3; no reliable D call. The CDR3 sequence is 11 residues long. V lost 3 bases and J 2 bases, leaving 3 bases between the germline ends. Germline-derived CDR1 and CDR2 are DFQATT and SNEGSKA (reference sequence). The CDR3 sequence is CSASVTDTQYF. The CDR3 DNA reads as TGCAGTGCTAGCGTCACAGATACGCAGTATTTT.

V gene TRBV7-9 combines with J gene TRBJ2-7; 11 nucleotides line up with TRBD2. V was pared by 4 bases and J by 0 bases, with 2 bases of the junction left unmatched. This CDR3 region has 15 residues. Germline V gives CDR1 SEHNR, CDR2 FQNEAQ (reference sequence). The CDR3 loop reads CASSSTSGNSYEQYF. The CDR3 DNA reads as TGTGCCAGCAGCTCGACTAGCGGGAACTCCTACGAGCAGTACTTC.

The V gene is TRBV19, the J gene TRBJ2-7, with a tentative D call TRBD2 (8 bases). Trimming left V 6 bases short and J 2 bases short, with 17 bases between. The CDR3 contains 15 residues. Germline CDR1 is LNHDA and CDR2 is SQIVND (reference sequence). The CDR3 region has the DNA TGTGCCAGTAGCGGGAGGGGACAGAGAGCCTACGAGCAGTACTTC. Translation: CASSGRGQRAYEQYF.